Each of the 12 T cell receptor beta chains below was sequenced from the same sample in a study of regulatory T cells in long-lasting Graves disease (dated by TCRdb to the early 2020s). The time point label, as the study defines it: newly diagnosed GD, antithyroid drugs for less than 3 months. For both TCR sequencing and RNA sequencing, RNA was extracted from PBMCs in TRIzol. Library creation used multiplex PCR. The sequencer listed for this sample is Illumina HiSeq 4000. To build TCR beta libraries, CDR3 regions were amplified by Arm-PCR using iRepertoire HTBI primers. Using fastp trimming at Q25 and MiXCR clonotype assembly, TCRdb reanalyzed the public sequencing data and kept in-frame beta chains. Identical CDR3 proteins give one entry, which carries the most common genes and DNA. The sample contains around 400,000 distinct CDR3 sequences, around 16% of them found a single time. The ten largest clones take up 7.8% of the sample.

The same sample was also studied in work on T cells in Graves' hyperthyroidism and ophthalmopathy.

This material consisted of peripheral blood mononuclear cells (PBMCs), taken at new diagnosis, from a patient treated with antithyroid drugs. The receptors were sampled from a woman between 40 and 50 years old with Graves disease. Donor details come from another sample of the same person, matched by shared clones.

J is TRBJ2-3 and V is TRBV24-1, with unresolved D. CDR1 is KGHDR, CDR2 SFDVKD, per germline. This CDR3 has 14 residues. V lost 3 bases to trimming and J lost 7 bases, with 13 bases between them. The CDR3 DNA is TGTGCCACCAGTGATGGGCAGGCGACATATACGCAGTATTTT. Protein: CATSDGQATYTQYF.

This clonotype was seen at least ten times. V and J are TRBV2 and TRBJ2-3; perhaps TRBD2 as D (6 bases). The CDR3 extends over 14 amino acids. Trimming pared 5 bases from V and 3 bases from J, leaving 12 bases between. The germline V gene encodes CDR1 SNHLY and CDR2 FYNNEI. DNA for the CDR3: TGTGCCAGCAGTCTCGCGGGATGGACAGATACGCAGTATTTT. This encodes CASSLAGWTDTQYF.

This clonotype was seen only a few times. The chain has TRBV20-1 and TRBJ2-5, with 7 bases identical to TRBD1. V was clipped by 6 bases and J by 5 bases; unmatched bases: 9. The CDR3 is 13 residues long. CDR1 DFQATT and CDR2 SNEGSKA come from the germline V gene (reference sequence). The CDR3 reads CSAKGAMQETQYF. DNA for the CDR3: TGCAGTGCAAAGGGGGCGATGCAGGAGACCCAGTACTTC.

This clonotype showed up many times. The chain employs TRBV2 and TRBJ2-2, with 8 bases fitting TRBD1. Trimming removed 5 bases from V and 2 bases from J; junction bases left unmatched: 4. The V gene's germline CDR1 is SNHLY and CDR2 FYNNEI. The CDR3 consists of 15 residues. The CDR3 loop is CASSYDRGNTGELFF. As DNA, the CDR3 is TGTGCCAGCAGTTATGACAGGGGTAACACCGGGGAGCTGTTTTTT. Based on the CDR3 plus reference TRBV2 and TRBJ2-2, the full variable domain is EPEVTQTPSHQVTQMGQEVILRCVPISNHLYFYWYRQILGQKVEFLVSFYNNEISEKSEIFDDQFSVERPDGSNFTLKIRSTKLEDSAMYFCASSYDRGNTGELFFGEGSRLTVL.

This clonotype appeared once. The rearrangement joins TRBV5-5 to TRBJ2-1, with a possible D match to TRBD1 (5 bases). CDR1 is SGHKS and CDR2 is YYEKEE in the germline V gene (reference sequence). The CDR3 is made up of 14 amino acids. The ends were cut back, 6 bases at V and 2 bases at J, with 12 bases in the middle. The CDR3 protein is CASNPSGTYNEQFF. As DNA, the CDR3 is TGTGCCAGCAACCCCTCAGGGACCTACAATGAGCAGTTCTTC. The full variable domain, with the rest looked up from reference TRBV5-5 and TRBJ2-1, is DAGVTQSPTHLIKTRGQQVTLRCSPISGHKSVSWYQQVLGQGPQFIFQYYEKEERGRGNFPDRFSARQFPNYSSELNVNALLLGDSALYLCASNPSGTYNEQFFGPGTRLTVL.

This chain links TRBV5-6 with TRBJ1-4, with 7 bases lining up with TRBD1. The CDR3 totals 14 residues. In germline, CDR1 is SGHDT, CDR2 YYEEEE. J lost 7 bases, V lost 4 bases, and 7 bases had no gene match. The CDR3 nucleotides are TGTGCCAGCAGCCCCGAGGACAGGTCTGAAAAACTGTTTTTT. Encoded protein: CASSPEDRSEKLFF.

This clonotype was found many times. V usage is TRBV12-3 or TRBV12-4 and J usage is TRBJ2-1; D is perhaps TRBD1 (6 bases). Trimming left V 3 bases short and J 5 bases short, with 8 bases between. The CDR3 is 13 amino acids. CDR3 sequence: CASSFTGNNEQFF. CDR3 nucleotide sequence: TGTGCCAGCAGTTTTACAGGGAACAATGAGCAGTTCTTC.

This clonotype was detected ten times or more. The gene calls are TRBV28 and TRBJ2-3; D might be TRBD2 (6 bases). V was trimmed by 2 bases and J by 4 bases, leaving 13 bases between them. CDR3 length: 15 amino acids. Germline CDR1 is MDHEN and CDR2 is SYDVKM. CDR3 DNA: TGTGCCAGCAGTTTACGGGACCCGGGGGCAGATACGCAGTATTTT. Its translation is CASSLRDPGADTQYF.

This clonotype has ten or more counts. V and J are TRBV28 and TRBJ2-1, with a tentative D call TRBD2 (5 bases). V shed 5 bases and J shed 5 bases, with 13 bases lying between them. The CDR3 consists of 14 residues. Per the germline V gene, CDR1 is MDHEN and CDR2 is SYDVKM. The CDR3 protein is CASSRFSANNEQFF. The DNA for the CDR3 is TGTGCCAGCAGTAGGTTTAGCGCGAACAATGAGCAGTTCTTC. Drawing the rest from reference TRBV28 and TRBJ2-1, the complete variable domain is DVKVTQSSRYLVKRTGEKVFLECVQDMDHENMFWYRQDPGLGLRLIYFSYDVKMKEKGDIPEGYSVSREKKERFSLILESASTNQTSMYLCASSRFSANNEQFFGPGTRLTVL.

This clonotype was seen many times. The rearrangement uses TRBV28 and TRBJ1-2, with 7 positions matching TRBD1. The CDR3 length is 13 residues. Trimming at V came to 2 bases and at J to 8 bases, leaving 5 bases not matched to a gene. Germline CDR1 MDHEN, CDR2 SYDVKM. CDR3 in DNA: TGTGCCAGCAGTTTAACAGGGGCGTGGGGCTACACCTTC. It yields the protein CASSLTGAWGYTF.

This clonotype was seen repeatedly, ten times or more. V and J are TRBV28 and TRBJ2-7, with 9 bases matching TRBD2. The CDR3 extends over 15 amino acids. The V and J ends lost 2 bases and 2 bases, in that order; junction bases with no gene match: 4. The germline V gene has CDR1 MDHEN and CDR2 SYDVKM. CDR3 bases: TGTGCCAGCAGTTTAGGTAGCGGGGGCCCCTACGAGCAGTACTTC. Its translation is CASSLGSGGPYEQYF. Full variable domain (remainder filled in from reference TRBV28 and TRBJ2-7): DVKVTQSSRYLVKRTGEKVFLECVQDMDHENMFWYRQDPGLGLRLIYFSYDVKMKEKGDIPEGYSVSREKKERFSLILESASTNQTSMYLCASSLGSGGPYEQYFGPGTRLTVT.

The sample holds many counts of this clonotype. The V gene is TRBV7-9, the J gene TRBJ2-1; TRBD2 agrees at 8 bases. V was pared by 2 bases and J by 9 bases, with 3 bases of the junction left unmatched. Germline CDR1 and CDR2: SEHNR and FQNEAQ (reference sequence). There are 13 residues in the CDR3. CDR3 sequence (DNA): TGTGCCAGCAGCTTATTAGCGGGAAGTGAGCAGTTCTTC. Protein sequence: CASSLLAGSEQFF.